These 29 T cell receptor beta chains were all obtained from the same sample, sequenced in a study of T-cell memory formation after mild COVID-19. TCRdb processed the 5' RACE reads anew with MiXCR; each CDR3 protein has one entry. In the table there are almost 350,000 distinct CDR3 sequences, 20% to 25% of which are singletons. Sequencing input: PBMCs or a T cell subset sorted from them (not recorded which). These receptors all stem from a man aged 18 to 30 who had mild COVID-19 (a few samples of this study predate the infection). Cell type and time point are not known.

The rearrangement uses TRBV6-2 or TRBV6-3 and TRBJ2-2, with 8 bases that match TRBD2. V trimming: 4 bases; J trimming: 7 bases; junction bases outside the gene matches: 11. Germline CDR1 and CDR2: MNHEY and SVGEGT. The CDR3 extends over 16 amino acids. The CDR3, as DNA: TGTGCCAGCAGTTGGCTACCGGGACTAGTGATCGGGGAGCTGTTTTTT. Amino acids: CASSWLPGLVIGELFF.

The gene calls are TRBV7-9 and TRBJ2-1; D perhaps matches TRBD2 (6 bases). The CDR3 extends over 16 amino acids. The V gene's germline CDR1 is SEHNR and CDR2 FQNEAQ (reference sequence). The V and J ends lost 2 bases and 0 bases respectively, with 11 bases between them. The CDR3 nucleotides read TGTGCCAGCAGCTTAATCCCGACTAGCTCCTACAATGAGCAGTTCTTC. The encoded protein is CASSLIPTSSYNEQFF.

This clonotype was observed a few times. This sequence joins TRBV5-1 and TRBJ2-2, with D uncertain. The germline gives CDR1 SGHRS, CDR2 YFSETQ. V lost 2 bases, J lost 6 bases, and 14 bases lay in between. This CDR3 has 15 residues. DNA for the CDR3: TGCGCCAGCAGCTTATACGACCGCTGGGCCGGGGAGCTGTTTTTT. It specifies CASSLYDRWAGELFF.

Only a few counts were recorded for this clonotype. This chain links TRBV5-1 with TRBJ2-6, with D possibly being TRBD1 (5 bases). Germline CDR1 reads SGHRS; CDR2 reads YFSETQ. V lost 5 bases and J 4 bases, leaving 16 bases between the germline ends. This CDR3 is 16 amino acids long. Written as DNA, the CDR3 is TGCGCCAGCAGGTCCCAAGGTCAGGGAGGGGCCAACGTCCTGACTTTC. This sequence encodes CASRSQGQGGANVLTF.

The rearrangement uses TRBV5-1 and TRBJ2-4; D is perhaps TRBD1 (6 bases). Germline CDR1 reads SGHRS; CDR2 reads YFSETQ. The V end was cut by 2 bases, the J end by 8 bases, with 20 bases between. This CDR3 contains 16 residues. CDR3 sequence (DNA): TGCGCCAGCAGCTTCACCCTAACAGGGTCAGGGGACATTCAGTACTTC. This gives the protein CASSFTLTGSGDIQYF.

The chain joins TRBV20-1 to TRBJ2-3; 10 positions agree with TRBD2. J was trimmed by 4 bases and V by 1 base; bases with no gene match: 5. In germline, CDR1 is DFQATT, CDR2 SNEGSKA (reference sequence). The CDR3 is 15 residues long. CDR3 DNA sequence: TGCAGTGCTAGAGTAGCGGGGGGCGTATCAGATACGCAGTATTTT. As protein: CSARVAGGVSDTQYF.

J is TRBJ2-7 and V is TRBV2; maybe TRBD2 (6 bases). This CDR3 spans 14 amino acids. The V gene lost 7 bases and the J gene lost 2 bases, with 15 bases spanning the gap. Germline CDR1 is SNHLY and CDR2 is FYNNEI. This chain's CDR3 is CASTLGGPTYEQYF. The DNA of the CDR3 is TGTGCCAGCACCCTCGGGGGACCTACCTACGAGCAGTACTTC.

This clonotype has more than one count but fewer than ten. This chain connects TRBV20-1 to TRBJ2-3; tentative D call: TRBD1 (6 bases). The germline gives CDR1 DFQATT, CDR2 SNEGSKA (reference sequence). Between the trimmed V and J ends, which lost 0 bases and 6 bases, there was a span of 19 bases. This CDR3 is built from 16 residues. This CDR3 reads CSARDVDKGVSDTQYF. The CDR3 region has the DNA TGCAGTGCTAGAGATGTTGACAAGGGGGTATCGGATACGCAGTATTTT.

In this sample, this clonotype turned up a few times. This chain joins TRBV3-1 and TRBJ2-2; D is ambiguous. The CDR3 sequence is 16 residues long. Germline V gene data show CDR1 as LGHDT and CDR2 as YNNKEL (reference sequence). Trimming left V 3 bases short and J 4 bases short, with 15 bases between. CDR3 in amino acids: CASSQSYPPLTGELFF. CDR3 coding DNA: TGTGCCAGCAGCCAGTCTTACCCCCCGCTCACCGGGGAGCTGTTTTTT.

V is TRBV7-2 and J is TRBJ1-5; 9 positions match TRBD1. V lost 4 bases to trimming and J lost 5 bases; unmatched junction nucleotides: 6. Germline assignment: CDR1 SGHTA and CDR2 FQGNSA. The CDR3 contains 15 residues. The DNA of the CDR3 is TGTGCCAGCAGCTACGGACAGGGGTTATATCAGCCCCAGCATTTT. Translated: CASSYGQGLYQPQHF.

This clonotype turned up a few times. The chain couples TRBV5-1 to TRBJ2-7; D is perhaps TRBD1 (5 bases). CDR1 is SGHRS and CDR2 is YFSETQ in the germline V gene. V lost 2 bases and J lost 5, with 11 bases in between. The CDR3 contains 13 residues. The CDR3, as DNA: TGCGCCAGCAGCTTTACAGGTTTCGACGAGCAGTACTTC. This sequence encodes CASSFTGFDEQYF.

This clonotype was detected only a few times. The gene calls are TRBV18 and TRBJ2-7, with D possibly matching TRBD2 (5 bases). The V end lost 5 bases, the J end lost 7 bases, and 12 bases lay between the germline ends. The CDR3 totals 12 residues. CDR1 is KGHSH, CDR2 LQKENI, per germline. The CDR3 nucleotides are TGTGCCAGCTCAGTCCCCCCGGGGGAGCAGTACTTC. This translates into CASSVPPGEQYF.

This clonotype was detected a few times. Since a much larger clone is just one base distant, this may be a read error. The rearrangement links TRBV7-2 to TRBJ2-7; 8 nucleotides line up with TRBD2. The CDR3 runs 13 residues. CDR1 and CDR2 (germline): SGHTA, FQGNSA. V gave up 3 bases and J gave up 3 bases; unmatched junction bases: 1. In DNA, the CDR3 is TGTGCCAGCAGCTTCGGGGGGGGCTACGAGCAGTACTTC. This encodes CASSFGGGYEQYF.

The V gene is TRBV4-2, the J gene TRBJ2-3, with 7 nucleotides matching TRBD2. CDR3 size: 16 residues. V shed 4 bases, J shed 2 bases, and the junction held 9 bases outside the gene matches. The V gene's germline CDR1 is LGHNA and CDR2 YNFKEQ. The CDR3 region is CASSRTPGLNTDTQYF. In DNA form, the CDR3 reads TGTGCCAGCAGCCGGACACCGGGACTAAACACAGATACGCAGTATTTT.

This rearrangement joins TRBV7-9 to TRBJ1-2, with D perhaps TRBD1 (6 bases). V gave up 11 bases and J gave up 8 bases, with 24 bases separating them. Germline lookup yields CDR1 SEHNR and CDR2 FQNEAQ (reference sequence). The CDR3 extends over 14 amino acids. CDR3 DNA: TGTGCCTCCGAACGCCCGGGAGGGGGAAAGGGCTACACCTTC. Translating it yields CASERPGGGKGYTF.

The chain employs TRBV12-3 or TRBV12-4 and TRBJ1-2; D not certain. The V end was cut by 3 bases, the J end by 8 bases, with 10 bases between. The CDR3 loop spans 12 amino acids. The CDR3 nucleotides are TGTGCCAGCAGTTTCCGAATGTGGGGCTACACCTTC. Its protein is CASSFRMWGYTF.

In its sample, this clonotype was seen a few times. The genes are TRBV7-2 and TRBJ2-1; no clear D. The V gene lost 5 bases and the J gene lost 10 bases, with 12 bases spanning the gap. The germline V gene encodes CDR1 SGHTA and CDR2 FQGNSA. The CDR3 totals 12 residues. CDR3 in DNA: TGTGCCAGCAGCCCAGTAGGGCGAGAGCAGTTCTTC. Translation gives CASSPVGREQFF. Looking up the rest from reference TRBV7-2 and TRBJ2-1 gives the full variable domain: GAGVSQSPSNKVTEKGKDVELRCDPISGHTALYWYRQSLGQGLEFLIYFQGNSAPDKSGLPSDRFSAERTGGSVSTLTIQRTQQEDSAVYLCASSPVGREQFFGPGTRLTVL.

The chain employs TRBV20-1 and TRBJ1-2, with 8 bases that match TRBD1. Germline assignment: CDR1 DFQATT and CDR2 SNEGSKA (reference sequence). The ends lost 0 bases at V and 8 bases at J; junction bases unmatched: 8. The CDR3 is made up of 14 amino acids. The CDR3 is CSARDTLTGDGYTF. The CDR3, as DNA: TGCAGTGCTAGAGATACATTGACAGGGGACGGCTACACCTTC.

This clonotype came up a few times. The chain carries TRBV5-1 and TRBJ2-1; D is perhaps TRBD2 (6 bases). V lost 1 base and J lost 7, with 12 bases in between. Germline CDR1 reads SGHRS; CDR2 reads YFSETQ. The CDR3 is made up of 14 amino acids. The CDR3 DNA is TGCGCCAGCAGCTTGAGTGCGGGAAGTAATGAGCAGTTCTTC. Protein: CASSLSAGSNEQFF.

This chain joins TRBV28 and TRBJ2-7; 10 bases are a match to TRBD1. Trimming removed 4 bases from V and 5 bases from J; junction bases left unmatched: 8. The germline CDR1 and CDR2 sequences are MDHEN and SYDVKM. This CDR3 region has 15 residues. The CDR3 reads CASSYRRDRGHEQYV. In nucleotides, the CDR3 is TGTGCCAGCAGTTACCGCCGGGACAGGGGCCACGAGCAGTACGTC.

The chain joins TRBV7-9 to TRBJ1-1; D is perhaps TRBD1 (5 bases). The CDR3 spans 14 residues. CDR1 is SEHNR, CDR2 FQNEAQ, per germline (reference sequence). V gave up 3 bases and J gave up 1 base, with 9 bases separating them. The CDR3 nucleotides are TGTGCCAGCAGCTTTCAGGGCGAGAACACTGAAGCTTTCTTT. It is translated as CASSFQGENTEAFF.

This clonotype came up a few times. The rearrangement uses TRBV7-6 and TRBJ2-5; 10 bases are a match to TRBD1. Germline V gene sequence: CDR1 SGHVS, CDR2 FNYEAQ. CDR3 length equals 18 residues. Germline trimming cut 5 bases from V and 4 bases from J; bases unmatched to any gene: 16. Written as DNA, the CDR3 is TGTGCCAGCAGCCCATTAGCCCCCGGGACAGGGGCAGGAGAGACCCAGTACTTC. This gives the protein CASSPLAPGTGAGETQYF. The full variable domain, completed using reference TRBV7-6 and TRBJ2-5, is GAGVSQSPRYKVTKRGQDVALRCDPISGHVSLYWYRQALGQGPEFLTYFNYEAQQDKSGLPNDRFSAERPEGSISTLTIQRTEQRDSAMYRCASSPLAPGTGAGETQYFGPGTRLLVL.

The chain links TRBV7-9 to TRBJ1-1; 8 bases are shared with TRBD1. The junction had 6 bases not matched to a gene; V was cut back by 4 bases and J by 8 bases. The CDR3 is 13 residues long. The V gene's germline CDR1 is SEHNR and CDR2 FQNEAQ (reference sequence). Here the CDR3 DNA reads TGTGCCAGCAGCTCAGGGGGCGCCGAAGAAGCTTTCTTT. It encodes CASSSGGAEEAFF.

V gene TRBV11-2 combines with J gene TRBJ2-3; 7 bases are a match to TRBD1. Per germline, CDR1 SGHAT and CDR2 FQNNGV. The CDR3 has 15 residues. V lost 7 bases and J lost 0; bases outside the gene matches: 7. The CDR3 sequence is CASTGDSLSTDTQYF. CDR3 in DNA: TGTGCCAGCACCGGGGACAGCCTAAGCACAGATACGCAGTATTTT.

The chain links TRBV28 to TRBJ2-7, with D perhaps assigned TRBD1 or TRBD2 (6 bases each). CDR1 and CDR2 (germline): MDHEN, SYDVKM. Between the trimmed V and J ends, which lost 3 bases and 4 bases, there was a span of 16 bases. The CDR3 has 15 amino acids. Written as DNA, the CDR3 is TGTGCCAGCAGTTTTTCAGGGGACTTAAGATACGAGCAGTACGTC. Translating gives CASSFSGDLRYEQYV.

This chain joins TRBV6-6 and TRBJ2-2; D is ambiguous. V was cut by 4 bases and J by 0 bases, with 9 bases left in between. The CDR3 runs 15 residues. CDR1 and CDR2 from the germline V gene are MNHNY and SVGAGI (reference sequence). CDR3 coding DNA: TGTGCCAGCAGTTTCGGCCTAGCGAACACCGGGGAGCTGTTTTTT. Translated: CASSFGLANTGELFF.

This clonotype was seen a handful of times. The chain is built from TRBV7-2 and TRBJ1-2; a possible D gene is TRBD1 (5 bases). CDR1 SGHTA and CDR2 FQGNSA come from the germline V gene. The length of the CDR3 is 14 residues. Trimming cost V 2 bases and J 2 bases, with 9 bases left between them. CDR3 amino acids: CASSLQAGNYGYTF. CDR3 coding DNA: TGTGCCAGCAGCTTACAGGCAGGGAACTATGGCTACACCTTC.

This clonotype has a count of ten or more. V usage is TRBV5-1 and J usage is TRBJ1-1; no reliable D call. The CDR3 extends over 13 amino acids. The germline CDR1 and CDR2 sequences are SGHRS and YFSETQ. The V end was cut by 1 base, the J end by 3 bases, with 7 bases between. CDR3 bases: TGCGCCAGCAGCTTGCTGGCCTACACTGAAGCTTTCTTT. Residues: CASSLLAYTEAFF.

This chain uses TRBV28 with TRBJ1-2; no clear D. Germline CDR1 and CDR2: MDHEN and SYDVKM. This CDR3 has 15 residues. Trimming left V 5 bases short and J 2 bases short, with 15 bases between. CDR3 DNA sequence: TGTGCCAGCAGTCCGAGGCGGCTAGCGAACTATGGCTACACCTTC. It specifies CASSPRRLANYGYTF.